Shown below are 2 T cell receptor beta chains from a single sample sequenced in a study of T cells in Graves' hyperthyroidism and ophthalmopathy. TCR beta CDR3 sequences were amplified from RNA transcripts. The HTBI primer set drove a first-round RT-PCR of the TCR CDR3. TCRdb redid the calling of the multiplex PCR reads with MiXCR, one entry per CDR3 protein. The sample includes 250,000 to 300,000 distinct CDR3 sequences, roughly 13% of them seen just once. Sequenced material: blood. The source is a woman in her 40s with Graves' hyperthyroidism.

This clonotype occurred many times. V usage is TRBV7-9 and J usage is TRBJ2-3; unclear D gene. The germline gives CDR1 SEHNR, CDR2 FQNEAQ (reference sequence). V shed 5 bases and J shed 0 bases, with 12 bases lying between them. CDR3 length equals 15 residues. CDR3 sequence reads: CASSPKGASTDTQYF. The CDR3 coding sequence is TGTGCCAGCAGCCCTAAAGGTGCTAGCACAGATACGCAGTATTTT.

This clonotype was counted ten times or more. The chain carries TRBV28 and TRBJ2-1, with 7 positions matching TRBD2. The CDR3 has 11 amino acids. Trimming took 7 bases from V and 11 from J; bases not matched to a gene: 5. The germline gives CDR1 MDHEN, CDR2 SYDVKM. CDR3 in amino acids: CASTAGFKQFF. The CDR3 DNA reads as TGTGCCAGCACAGCGGGGTTTAAGCAGTTCTTC. The full variable domain, its missing parts supplied by reference TRBV28 and TRBJ2-1, is DVKVTQSSRYLVKRTGEKVFLECVQDMDHENMFWYRQDPGLGLRLIYFSYDVKMKEKGDIPEGYSVSREKKERFSLILESASTNQTSMYLCASTAGFKQFFGPGTRLTVL.